This is a list of T cell receptor beta chains from one sample in a study of blood T cell repertoires in COVID-19. Profiled with immunoSEQ multiplex PCR; TCRdb holds only in-frame clones, not every one. Among about 200,000 clones, 86% were seen once, and the ten largest hold 2.2%. Material: peripheral blood. These receptors were obtained from a woman aged 45-65 years with acute or convalescent COVID-19. Both conserved end residues are trimmed from each CDR3. D genes are given only for firm matches.

D	V	J	CDR3
TRBD1	TRBV19	TRBJ1-4	ASSIEDRGNEKLF
NA	TRBV7-2	TRBJ2-3	ASSLGGGVMADTQY
NA	TRBV19	TRBJ1-3	ASKTVYSGNTIY
NA	TRBV6-2/TRBV6-3	TRBJ2-7	ASSYPDEQY
TRBD1	TRBV6-5	TRBJ1-2	ASSRQGANYGYT
NA	TRBV5-8	TRBJ1-5	ASSLGSQPQH
TRBD2	TRBV24-1	TRBJ2-1	ATSDLSGGGSEQF
NA	TRBV7-9	TRBJ1-3	ASSLGAWYGGSSGNTIY
TRBD2	TRBV6-5	TRBJ2-3	ASSYPERGSQY
NA	TRBV5-1	TRBJ2-4	ASSSGSTTKNIQY
NA	TRBV5-1	TRBJ1-2	ASSLFQSNYGYT
NA	TRBV3-1/TRBV3-2	TRBJ1-2	ASSQAGISYGYT
NA	TRBV14	TRBJ1-4	ASSQYQGREKLF
TRBD1	TRBV2	TRBJ1-6	ASTGTEGPLH
NA	TRBV7-2	TRBJ2-7	ASSPFTLSGQY
NA	TRBV6-5	TRBJ1-5	ASQQEYSNQPQH
NA	TRBV5-6	TRBJ2-1	ASSLSREQF
NA	TRBV6-5	TRBJ2-3	ASSYSGGTQY
NA	TRBV30	TRBJ2-1	AWSVGGPIIEQF
NA	TRBV6-6	TRBJ1-6	ASQGGTNSPLH
TRBD1	TRBV5-1	TRBJ1-1	ASRPTGGTEAF
TRBD1	TRBV19	TRBJ1-5	ASSIGQGGNQPQH
TRBD2	TRBV4-1	TRBJ2-3	ASSQDGPSVSGGEDTQY
NA	TRBV19	TRBJ2-1	ASSIGLSPGNEQF
TRBD1	TRBV27	TRBJ2-1	ASSIRTGGNEQF
NA	TRBV29-1	TRBJ1-5	SVEAAGPNQPQH
TRBD1	TRBV4-1	TRBJ1-4	ASSQEDRPEKLF
NA	TRBV4-3	TRBJ2-7	ASSQDVVAAYEQY
NA	TRBV6-5	TRBJ2-7	ASSYGSLYEQY
TRBD1	TRBV6-2/TRBV6-3	TRBJ2-1	ASSLRDSGINEQF
NA	TRBV7-2	TRBJ1-4	ASSLRQAATNEKLF
TRBD2	TRBV9	TRBJ2-1	ASSVELAGDNEQF
NA	TRBV3-1/TRBV3-2	TRBJ2-5	ASSLQGVQETQY
NA	TRBV2	TRBJ1-1	ASNPRLTNTEAF
NA	TRBV30	TRBJ1-1	AWSILEQGNTEAF
TRBD2	TRBV5-5	TRBJ2-3	ASSLAPGLAADTQY
NA	TRBV20-1	TRBJ2-7	SASDRNEQY
NA	TRBV5-5	TRBJ1-2	ASSQTGTASGYGYT
NA	TRBV27	TRBJ1-2	ASSLSSGGLGNYGYT
NA	TRBV5-6	TRBJ1-5	ASSLGALGGYNQPQH
TRBD1	TRBV28	TRBJ2-5	ASSLGTGGAFYSQETQY
NA	TRBV10-3	TRBJ1-5	AISPGGNQPQH
TRBD1	TRBV18	TRBJ1-1	ASSQGQGAASEAF
TRBD1	TRBV7-8	TRBJ2-7	ASSLTQGVEQY
NA	TRBV11-3	TRBJ2-2	ASGRNTGELF